Below, 29 T cell receptor beta chains from the same sample are listed, as sequenced in a study of OX40 agonist ivuxolimab in advanced cancers. Libraries were prepared by immunoSEQ multiplex PCR; TCRdb keeps only in-frame clonotypes and omits some of them. Of over 60,000 clones in the sample, roughly 80% were seen once. The sample in question was CD4+ or CD8+ T cells sorted from blood, obtained in a trial of the OX40 agonist ivuxolimab. The source of these receptors is an adult with an advanced solid tumor such as melanoma, head and neck, liver or kidney cancer.

A note on this clone: The sample holds other DNA sequences that translate to the same CDR3. CDR3: CASSLYSQETQYF. The CDR3 DNA is TGTGCCAGCAGCTTGTACTCACAAGAGACCCAGTACTTC. The J gene is TRBJ2-5, the V gene TRBV5-4, with D unclear. Germline V gene lookup returns CDR1 SGHNT and CDR2 YYREEE (reference sequence). Between the trimmed V and J ends, which lost 1 base and 2 bases, there was a span of 6 bases. The CDR3 loop spans 13 amino acids.

V and J are TRBV30 and TRBJ1-4; a weak D match, TRBD1 (6 bases). Looked up from germline, CDR1 is GTSNPN and CDR2 is SVGIG (reference sequence). V was clipped by 3 bases and J by 8 bases, with 19 bases between them. This CDR3 region has 15 residues. The CDR3 nucleotides read TGTGCCTGGAGCCCCCTAGGGGGGGAGAAGGAAAAACTGTTTTTT. This gives the protein CAWSPLGGEKEKLFF. The full variable domain, its missing parts supplied by reference TRBV30 and TRBJ1-4, is SQTIHQWPATLVQPVGSPLSLECTVEGTSNPNLYWYRQAAGRGLQLLFYSVGIGQISSEVPQNLSASRPQDRQFILSSKKLLLSDSGFYLCAWSPLGGEKEKLFFGSGTQLSVL.

The V call is TRBV11-3, the J call TRBJ2-5; TRBD1 agrees at 9 bases. The CDR3 runs 15 residues. V shed 5 bases, J shed 5 bases, and the junction held 9 bases outside the gene matches. The V gene's germline CDR1 is SGHNT and CDR2 YENEEA. CDR3 nucleotides: TGTGCCAGCAGCCCAGGACAGGGGATAAGGGAGACCCAGTACTTC. It translates to CASSPGQGIRETQYF.

This clone was seen just once. The V call is TRBV6-5, the J call TRBJ2-7; no reliable D call. V was clipped by 5 bases and J by 2 bases, with 13 bases between them. The CDR3 consists of 14 residues. Germline V gene lookup returns CDR1 MNHEY and CDR2 SVGAGI. CDR3 nucleotides: TGTGCCAGCAGTAGGCGGACGCTGCCCTACGAGCAGTACTTC. It yields the protein CASSRRTLPYEQYF.

This clone appeared once. The chain joins TRBV21-1 to TRBJ1-1. TRBV21-1 is a documented pseudogene. The CDR3 is 15 amino acids. The CDR3 coding sequence is TGTGCCAGCAGCAAAAGGTGGGGGGCAGAGACTGAAGCTTTCTTT. Translating it yields CASSKRWGAETEAFF.

The CDR3 reads CASSGGAYGYTF. The CDR3 DNA reads as TGCGCCAGCAGCGGGGGCGCCTATGGCTACACCTTC. The rearrangement links TRBV5-1 to TRBJ1-2, with TRBD1 as a possible D gene (6 bases). CDR1 and CDR2 (germline): SGHRS, YFSETQ. The CDR3 is 12 amino acids. V was shortened by 4 bases and J by 4 bases, with 8 bases between the two germline ends.

The V call is TRBV6-5, the J call TRBJ2-7, with 11 bases aligning to TRBD2. V shed 6 bases and J 2 bases; nucleotides not matched to a gene: 6. Looked up from germline, CDR1 is MNHEY and CDR2 is SVGAGI. CDR3 size: 15 residues. The CDR3 loop is CASSYGTSGTYEQYV. In DNA form, the CDR3 reads TGTGCCAGCAGCTACGGGACTAGCGGAACCTACGAGCAGTACGTC.

CDR3 in DNA: TGTGCCAGCAGCGCCACCGGACAGGACCAGTACGAGCAGTACTTC. Its translation: CASSATGQDQYEQYF. V gene TRBV9 combines with J gene TRBJ2-7, with 7 bases identical to TRBD1. The CDR3 runs to 15 residues. From germline, CDR1 is SGDLS and CDR2 YYNGEE. Trimming removed 3 bases from V and 4 bases from J; junction bases left unmatched: 10.

The V call is TRBV5-1, the J call TRBJ2-1; 8 bases align to TRBD1. The germline V gene has CDR1 SGHRS and CDR2 YFSETQ. This CDR3 has 16 amino acids. V was clipped by 2 bases and J by 8 bases; unmatched bases: 12. CDR3 loop: CASSFGAGGKIHEQFF. For the CDR3, the DNA is TGCGCCAGCAGCTTCGGGGCAGGGGGCAAGATCCATGAGCAGTTCTTC.

With respect to this clone: A read error is possible here, since a much larger clone lies one base away. This sample also contains other DNA sequences that code for the same CDR3. V and J are TRBV30 and TRBJ2-3; D gene unclear. In germline, CDR1 is GTSNPN, CDR2 SVGIG (reference sequence). The CDR3 length is 11 residues. V lost 2 bases, J lost 5 bases, and 5 bases lay in between. CDR3 protein: CAWSWGDTQYF. CDR3 coding DNA: TGTGCCTGGAGTTGGGGAGATACGCAGTATTTT.

The chain links TRBV7-2 to TRBJ1-5; D might be TRBD1 (5 bases). CDR1 is SGHTA and CDR2 is FQGNSA in the germline V gene. Between the trimmed V and J ends, which lost 3 bases and 5 bases, there was a span of 14 bases. CDR3 size: 15 residues. The CDR3 nucleotides are TGTGCCAGCAGCTTTACCGCCGGGACTTATCAGCCCCAGCATTTT. Protein product: CASSFTAGTYQPQHF.

The chain links TRBV5-4 to TRBJ2-5; 9 bases are shared with TRBD2. The CDR3 loop spans 14 amino acids. The V and J ends lost 1 base and 4 bases, in that order; junction bases with no gene match: 2. The V gene's germline CDR1 is SGHNT and CDR2 YYREEE (reference sequence). This CDR3 is CASSLKLAGETQYF. CDR3 DNA sequence: TGTGCCAGCAGCTTGAAACTAGCGGGAGAGACCCAGTACTTC.

As regards this clone: Within the sample, other DNA sequences also encode this same CDR3. The chain joins TRBV5-4 to TRBJ2-1; D is uncertain. The germline gives CDR1 SGHNT, CDR2 YYREEE (reference sequence). Trimming left V 4 bases short and J 4 bases short, with 3 bases between. The CDR3 covers 11 residues. CDR3 bases: TGTGCCAGCAGCCTGTACAATGAGCAGTTCTTC. It codes for CASSLYNEQFF.

The chain couples TRBV9 to TRBJ2-1, with 12 positions matching TRBD2. J gave up 4 bases and V 2 bases, and 1 base lay outside the gene matches. The germline V gene encodes CDR1 SGDLS and CDR2 YYNGEE. The CDR3 spans 15 residues. The DNA of the CDR3 is TGTGCCAGCAGCGTCGGACTAGCGGGGTACAATGAGCAGTTCTTC. It specifies CASSVGLAGYNEQFF.

The chain combines TRBV7-2 with TRBJ2-7, with 8 bases identical to TRBD2. CDR3 length equals 14 residues. V was clipped by 7 bases and J by 2 bases; unmatched bases: 7. Looked up from germline, CDR1 is SGHTA and CDR2 is FQGNSA. The CDR3 DNA follows: TGTGCCAGCACCGCCGGGCGGGGGGCCTACGAGCAGTACTTC. It yields the protein CASTAGRGAYEQYF.

For the CDR3, the DNA is TGTGCCAGCAGCTCATCCGGGACTTCCTACGAGCAGTACTTC. As protein: CASSSSGTSYEQYF. The V call is TRBV5-6, the J call TRBJ2-7; D perhaps matches TRBD2 (6 bases). V lost 3 bases and J 1 base, leaving 11 bases between the germline ends. This CDR3 contains 14 residues. In germline, CDR1 is SGHDT, CDR2 YYEEEE. Filled out from reference TRBV5-6 and TRBJ2-7, the complete variable domain reads DAGVTQSPTHLIKTRGQQVTLRCSPKSGHDTVSWYQQALGQGPQFIFQYYEEEERQRGNFPDRFSGHQFPNYSSELNVNALLLGDSALYLCASSSSGTSYEQYFGPGTRLTVT.

The chain combines TRBV7-9 with TRBJ1-5; possibly TRBD1 for D (6 bases). This CDR3 comprises 15 residues. Trimming pared 5 bases from V and 3 bases from J, leaving 14 bases between. Germline V gene lookup returns CDR1 SEHNR and CDR2 FQNEAQ (reference sequence). The chain's CDR3 is CASSRTEVHNQPQHF. The CDR3 nucleotides are TGTGCCAGCAGCCGGACAGAAGTCCACAATCAGCCCCAGCATTTT.

The rearrangement uses TRBV10-1 and TRBJ1-5; the match to TRBD1 covers 10 bases. The V segment lost 6 bases and the J segment 2 bases; nucleotides outside the gene matches: 10. The length of the CDR3 is 17 residues. Germline-derived CDR1 and CDR2 are WNHNN and SYGVQD (reference sequence). The CDR3 loop is CASRGRTGGFGNQPQHF. CDR3 nucleotides: TGCGCCAGCAGGGGAAGGACAGGGGGGTTCGGCAATCAGCCCCAGCATTTT.

The chain recombines TRBV6-1 with TRBJ1-6; D gene unclear. Trimming removed 7 bases from V and 8 bases from J, with 12 bases in between. This CDR3 comprises 13 residues. CDR1 and CDR2 from the germline V gene are MNHNS and SASEGT. CDR3: CASKSDGDSPLHF. DNA for the CDR3: TGTGCCAGCAAGTCGGACGGGGATTCACCCCTCCACTTT.

This chain uses TRBV2 with TRBJ2-3, with TRBD2 as a possible D gene (6 bases). This CDR3 contains 12 residues. The germline V gene has CDR1 SNHLY and CDR2 FYNNEI. Trimming removed 11 bases at V and 6 bases at J, with 15 bases between. CDR3 sequence (DNA): TGTGCCGCGGGGCTAGCATCCGATACGCAGTATTTT. Its protein is CAAGLASDTQYF.

This clone was detected once. V usage is TRBV2 and J usage is TRBJ2-4; a possible D gene is TRBD1 (5 bases). V dropped 3 bases and J dropped 3 bases, with 9 bases sitting between them. This CDR3 is built from 14 residues. From germline, CDR1 is SNHLY and CDR2 FYNNEI. CDR3 DNA: TGTGCCAGCAGTGAGCCAGGGAACAAAAACATTCAGTACTTC. This sequence encodes CASSEPGNKNIQYF.

This clone has just a few counts. The V gene is TRBV2, the J gene TRBJ2-2; D gene uncertain. Germline V gives CDR1 SNHLY, CDR2 FYNNEI. The CDR3 has 13 residues. Trimming stripped 7 bases from V and 4 bases from J, with 10 bases between. The CDR3 DNA reads as TGTGCCAGCAATCGTGGTCCCACCGGGGAGCTGTTTTTT. It specifies CASNRGPTGELFF.

The genes are TRBV6-1 and TRBJ1-4; D is ambiguous. The CDR3 spans 15 residues. V lost 5 bases and J lost 3, with 13 bases in between. CDR1 MNHNS and CDR2 SASEGT come from the germline V gene. The DNA of the CDR3 is TGTGCCAGCAGTACAAATGTAGGTTCTAATGAAAAACTGTTTTTT. The encoded protein is CASSTNVGSNEKLFF.

In this sample, this clone turned up a few times. This CDR3 is CASSLVMDSGAGELFF. CDR3 in DNA: TGCGCCAGCAGCTTGGTAATGGACTCCGGCGCCGGGGAGCTGTTTTTT. The chain has TRBV5-1 and TRBJ2-2; D is perhaps TRBD2 (5 bases). The V end was cut by 0 bases, the J end by 6 bases, with 15 bases between. The CDR3 runs to 16 residues. Germline CDR1 is SGHRS and CDR2 is YFSETQ.

The V gene is TRBV11-3, the J gene TRBJ1-1, with D unclear. V lost 3 bases, J lost 5 bases, and 10 bases lay in between. This CDR3 comprises 13 residues. The V gene's germline CDR1 is SGHNT and CDR2 YENEEA. This CDR3 is CASSFALGTEAFF. In DNA form, the CDR3 reads TGTGCCAGCAGCTTCGCCCTGGGGACTGAAGCTTTCTTT.

The CDR3: CASSSRTGGAYGEQFF. The DNA of the CDR3 is TGTGCCAGCAGCTCCAGGACAGGGGGCGCCTACGGTGAGCAGTTCTTC. The rearrangement uses TRBV11-2 and TRBJ2-1, with 11 bases matching TRBD1. This CDR3 is 16 amino acids long. The ends lost 4 bases at V and 9 bases at J; junction bases unmatched: 11. The germline CDR1 and CDR2 sequences are SGHAT and FQNNGV.

The chain links TRBV19 to TRBJ1-1, with unresolved D. Germline assignment: CDR1 LNHDA and CDR2 SQIVND (reference sequence). The CDR3 is 13 residues long. The V end lost 6 bases, the J end lost 6 bases, and 14 bases lay between the germline ends. CDR3 region: CASSPLLAAEAFF. In DNA form, the CDR3 reads TGTGCCAGTAGCCCTCTATTAGCCGCTGAAGCTTTCTTT.

This chain joins TRBV5-5 and TRBJ2-1, with 12 bases fitting TRBD1. Germline values: CDR1 SGHKS, CDR2 YYEKEE (reference sequence). This CDR3 has 18 residues. Trimming cost V 4 bases and J 0 bases; bases outside gene matches: 8. CDR3 sequence (DNA): TGTGCCAGCAGCGGCGGGACAGGGGGCCGATACTCCTACAATGAGCAGTTCTTC. Its translation: CASSGGTGGRYSYNEQFF.

The chain recombines TRBV6-5 with TRBJ1-2; D is possibly TRBD1 (6 bases). CDR3 length: 16 amino acids. Trimming left V 0 bases short and J 5 bases short, with 16 bases between. Germline loops: CDR1 MNHEY, CDR2 SVGAGI. CDR3 nucleotides: TGTGCCAGCAGTTACTCTCAGGGAGGGGGGGTGTATGGCTACACCTTC. Translation gives CASSYSQGGGVYGYTF.